This T cell receptor beta chain was recovered during a study of blood T cell repertoires in COVID-19. Study overall: Some COVID-19 samples were acute and others convalescent; all came from the United States, Italy and Spain.

The table came from immunoSEQ multiplex PCR; TCRdb's copy has only in-frame clones and leaves some out. Here the sample spans about 40,000 clones, roughly four fifths being singletons. Looked up from germline, CDR1 is SGHDT and CDR2 is YYEEEE. The CDR3 is 15 residues long. The V segment lost 6 bases and the J segment 2 bases; nucleotides outside the gene matches: 8. The sequencing sample was made of peripheral blood. V and J are TRBV5-6 and TRBJ2-3, with TRBD2 matching 8 bases. The TCR originated in a human donor with acute or convalescent COVID-19. The donor label of this sample is uncertain. The CDR3 sequence: CASTGGGRVTDTQYF. The CDR3 DNA follows: TGTGCCAGCACCGGGGGGGGGAGAGTCACAGATACGCAGTATTTT.